This paragraph reports one T cell receptor (beta chain). Generated by immunoSEQ multiplex PCR, the TCRdb table keeps only in-frame clones and is missing some. The sample shows about 160,000 clones, more than 85% of them seen only once. The entry originates in a study of lymphopenia after photon versus proton radiotherapy. The CDR3 has 16 residues. Germline trimming cut 4 bases from V and 4 bases from J; bases unmatched to any gene: 6. The germline V gene has CDR1 SGHAT and CDR2 FQNNGV. The origin of this receptor is a man aged 50 to 59 with gastric cancer. Material: peripheral blood, obtained from a patient treated with photon-based radiotherapy. The chain carries TRBV11-2 and TRBJ2-1, with TRBD1 matching over 11 bases. The CDR3 region has the DNA TGTGCCAGCAGCTCCACCGGGACAGGGGGATACAATGAGCAGTTCTTC. It yields the protein CASSSTGTGGYNEQFF.